A single sample gave rise to the 20 T cell receptor beta chains below, sequenced in a study of shared clonotypes between healthy human individuals. Assay: immunoSEQ multiplex PCR; the TCRdb copy retains only in-frame clones and omits some. The data show approximately 1.4 million clones, roughly 98% seen once. Input material: naive CD4+ T cells sorted from blood. Subset here: CD45RA+ positively selected. These receptors were taken from a man aged 25-45 years in good health.

Of note for this clone: The identical CDR3 is also encoded by other nucleotide sequences in the sample. The CDR3, as DNA: TGTGCCAGCTCACCAGGCGGAAGGTCCTACAATGAGCAGTTCTTC. This codes for CASSPGGRSYNEQFF. V gene TRBV18 combines with J gene TRBJ2-1; D not certain. Deletions cut 2 bases from V and 1 base from J, with 9 bases between. Germline V gene lookup returns CDR1 KGHSH and CDR2 LQKENI. The CDR3 is made up of 15 amino acids.

The rearrangement uses TRBV18 and TRBJ2-7, with D uncertain. Trimming stripped 1 base from V and 6 bases from J, with 13 bases between. The CDR3 loop spans 14 amino acids. In germline, CDR1 is KGHSH, CDR2 LQKENI. This CDR3 is CASSPLGSSGEQYF. Written as DNA, the CDR3 is TGTGCCAGCTCACCACTGGGTTCCTCTGGCGAGCAGTACTTC.

The rearrangement uses TRBV25-1 and TRBJ1-1; maybe TRBD1 (5 bases). Germline V gene lookup returns CDR1 MGHDK and CDR2 SYGVNS. The CDR3 runs to 16 residues. V shed 2 bases and J shed 5 bases, with 18 bases lying between them. The CDR3 is CASSEERAGLRTEAFF. In DNA, the CDR3 is TGTGCCAGCAGTGAAGAGCGAGCAGGGCTGAGGACTGAAGCTTTCTTT.

The genes are TRBV9 and TRBJ2-1; 9 positions match TRBD2. CDR3 length equals 17 residues. Per germline, CDR1 SGDLS and CDR2 YYNGEE. After removal of 0 bases from V and 5 bases from J, the junction contained 9 bases not matched to a gene. CDR3 DNA: TGTGCCAGCAGCGTAGACAGGCTAGCGGGAACGGACAATGAGCAGTTCTTC. The encoded protein is CASSVDRLAGTDNEQFF.

A remark on this clone: Distinct nucleotide sequences in the sample also encode this CDR3. The chain carries TRBV29-1 and TRBJ2-5; D might be TRBD1 (5 bases). The CDR3 is made up of 12 amino acids. Germline assignment: CDR1 SQVTM and CDR2 ANQGSEA. With 4 bases removed from V and 4 bases from J, the gap between germline ends came to 10 bases. CDR3 residues: CSVGQGRETQYF. The CDR3, as DNA: TGCAGCGTTGGGCAGGGTCGAGAGACCCAGTACTTC.

The V and J genes are TRBV9 and TRBJ2-7; D is perhaps TRBD2 (6 bases). This CDR3 spans 15 amino acids. V was pared by 0 bases and J by 4 bases, with 14 bases between. CDR1 SGDLS and CDR2 YYNGEE come from the germline V gene. CDR3 amino acids: CASSVGREETYEQYF. For the CDR3, the DNA is TGTGCCAGCAGCGTAGGGCGGGAAGAGACATACGAGCAGTACTTC.

The CDR3: CASLTGVRSYEQYF. CDR3 nucleotides: TGTGCCAGCTTAACGGGAGTTCGATCCTACGAGCAGTACTTC. J is TRBJ2-7 and V is TRBV19; a weak D match, TRBD2 (6 bases). From germline, CDR1 is LNHDA and CDR2 SQIVND (reference sequence). The CDR3 totals 14 residues. The V end lost 9 bases, the J end lost 1 base, and 16 bases lay between the germline ends.

The count of this clone is one. The CDR3 DNA follows: TGCAGCGTTGGTGGGAGAAGAGGGCGCGGGAGCATTCAGTACTTC. Translated, it gives CSVGGRRGRGSIQYF. This chain connects TRBV29-1 to TRBJ2-4; 7 bases agree with TRBD2. The V and J ends lost 4 bases and 9 bases, in that order; junction bases with no gene match: 15. The length of the CDR3 is 15 residues. Germline CDR1 is SQVTM and CDR2 is ANQGSEA.

This chain connects TRBV7-6 to TRBJ1-1, with a tentative D call TRBD1 (5 bases). CDR1 is SGHVS, CDR2 FNYEAQ, per germline. V lost 7 bases to trimming and J lost 0 bases, with 15 bases between them. This CDR3 is built from 15 residues. The CDR3 nucleotides are TGTGCCAGCACCCCAAACAGGAATCTGAACACTGAAGCTTTCTTT. As protein: CASTPNRNLNTEAFF.

The rearrangement uses TRBV7-8 and TRBJ1-3; possible D gene TRBD1, 6 bases. Germline V gene data show CDR1 as SGHVS and CDR2 as FQNEAQ. This CDR3 contains 15 residues. V lost 5 bases and J lost 3, with 14 bases in between. In nucleotides, the CDR3 is TGTGCCAGCAGCCCGTACAGGGTTGGTGGAAACACCATATATTTT. Amino acids: CASSPYRVGGNTIYF.

CDR3 coding DNA: TGTGCCAGCAGCAAATCAAGACAGGGGGATAACTATGGCTACACCTTC. This gives the protein CASSKSRQGDNYGYTF. The chain recombines TRBV21-1 with TRBJ1-2; the D call TRBD1 from the table was never checked on the DNA. TRBV21-1 counts as a pseudogene. The CDR3 contains 16 residues.

V usage is TRBV2 and J usage is TRBJ2-5; the match to TRBD2 covers 9 bases. V gave up 8 bases and J gave up 3 bases; unmatched junction bases: 7. The germline V gene encodes CDR1 SNHLY and CDR2 FYNNEI. The CDR3 has 14 amino acids. The CDR3 DNA reads as TGTGCCAGCGGAATAGCGGGAGTTGAAGAGACCCAGTACTTC. This sequence encodes CASGIAGVEETQYF.

The CDR3 coding sequence is TGTGCCAGCAGCTTGGGAAGGGGCCACTACGAGCAGTACTTC. Protein sequence: CASSLGRGHYEQYF. The chain joins TRBV5-5 to TRBJ2-7; D is possibly TRBD1 (5 bases). Germline V gene data show CDR1 as SGHKS and CDR2 as YYEKEE (reference sequence). V was shortened by 0 bases and J by 3 bases, with 10 bases between the two germline ends. This CDR3 comprises 14 residues. The full variable domain, in which reference TRBV5-5 and TRBJ2-7 provide the parts outside the CDR3, is DAGVTQSPTHLIKTRGQQVTLRCSPISGHKSVSWYQQVLGQGPQFIFQYYEKEERGRGNFPDRFSARQFPNYSSELNVNALLLGDSALYLCASSLGRGHYEQYFGPGTRLTVT.

The chain uses TRBV4-3 and TRBJ1-5; D is unresolved. Germline values: CDR1 LGHNA, CDR2 YSLEER. Between the trimmed V and J ends, which lost 0 bases and 14 bases, there was a span of 14 bases. The CDR3 has 13 residues. For the CDR3, the DNA is TGCGCCAGCAGCCAAGAGCTGAATGGCCCGGAGCATTTT. Translation gives CASSQELNGPEHF.

This clone came up once. The CDR3 loop is CSVGVAGNTGELFF. The CDR3 nucleotides read TGCAGCGTCGGAGTAGCGGGGAACACCGGGGAGCTGTTTTTT. The V call is TRBV29-1, the J call TRBJ2-2; 7 bases match TRBD2. The CDR3 is made up of 14 amino acids. With V trimmed by 6 bases and J by 1 base, 5 bases remained unmatched. The germline CDR1 and CDR2 sequences are SQVTM and ANQGSEA.

This sequence joins TRBV11-3 and TRBJ2-5, with D uncertain. The CDR3 consists of 13 residues. V was trimmed by 3 bases and J by 5 bases, leaving 10 bases between them. Germline V gene data show CDR1 as SGHNT and CDR2 as YENEEA. CDR3 region: CASSFSLLETQYF. CDR3 coding DNA: TGTGCCAGCAGCTTTTCCTTGTTGGAGACCCAGTACTTC.

The V call is TRBV30, the J call TRBJ1-2, with TRBD1 matching 10 bases. Unmatched junction bases numbered 3, after V lost 3 bases and J lost 5 bases. Looked up from germline, CDR1 is GTSNPN and CDR2 is SVGIG (reference sequence). The CDR3 runs 13 residues. CDR3 sequence: CAWSGDRGYGYTF. The CDR3 DNA follows: TGTGCCTGGAGCGGGGACAGGGGTTATGGCTACACCTTC. Supplemented by reference TRBV30 and TRBJ1-2, the full variable domain reads SQTIHQWPATLVQPVGSPLSLECTVEGTSNPNLYWYRQAAGRGLQLLFYSVGIGQISSEVPQNLSASRPQDRQFILSSKKLLLSDSGFYLCAWSGDRGYGYTFGSGTRLTVV.

This clone was picked up one time. The chain has TRBV2 and TRBJ2-7, with D uncertain. CDR3 size: 12 residues. Looked up from germline, CDR1 is SNHLY and CDR2 is FYNNEI. V was trimmed by 1 base and J by 3 bases, leaving 4 bases between them. CDR3 in amino acids: CASSEEIYEQYF. The CDR3 DNA follows: TGTGCCAGCAGTGAAGAGATCTACGAGCAGTACTTC. The complete variable domain, with remaining parts taken from reference TRBV2 and TRBJ2-7, reads EPEVTQTPSHQVTQMGQEVILRCVPISNHLYFYWYRQILGQKVEFLVSFYNNEISEKSEIFDDQFSVERPDGSNFTLKIRSTKLEDSAMYFCASSEEIYEQYFGPGTRLTVT.

The gene calls are TRBV7-3 and TRBJ2-1; TRBD1 aligns across 7 bases. CDR3 length: 13 amino acids. V gave up 5 bases and J gave up 9 bases; unmatched junction bases: 7. Germline V lookup: CDR1 SGHTA, CDR2 FQGTGA. The DNA for the CDR3 is TGTGCCAGCAGCAAAGGGACAGCTCCTGAGCAGTTCTTC. As protein: CASSKGTAPEQFF.

V usage is TRBV2 and J usage is TRBJ1-5; 8 bases are shared with TRBD1. The germline V gene has CDR1 SNHLY and CDR2 FYNNEI. V gave up 3 bases and J gave up 6 bases; unmatched junction bases: 10. The CDR3 runs to 16 residues. The DNA for the CDR3 is TGTGCCAGCAGTGACAGGGGGCACGTCTCCCGTCAGCCCCAGCATTTT. Translating it yields CASSDRGHVSRQPQHF.